This entry features one TCR beta chain sequence. Its antigen is unknown. The sample carries other DNA sequences with the same CDR3. The data belong to a study of beta chain features in type 1 diabetes. Between the trimmed V and J ends, which lost 4 bases and 4 bases, there was a span of 5 bases. Germline CDR1 is LNHDA and CDR2 is SQIVND (reference sequence). This CDR3 is built from 12 residues. General observations from the study: Whatever favoring of shorter templates PCR might show would apply equally to patients and controls. Highly expressing activated T cells could be over-counted with a cDNA template.

As every portion of the isolated RNA was reverse transcribed, the sequencing read expressed TCRB transcripts. TCRdb keeps only in-frame clones here, not all; method: immunoSEQ multiplex PCR. Of tens of thousands of clones detected, roughly a third appear once; the ten largest clones hold approximately 0.46%. The gene calls are TRBV19 and TRBJ1-5; no clear D. The clonotype originates from a woman younger than 30 in good health. The sequencing sample was made of stem cell memory CD4+ T cells from blood. The CDR3: CASSTLNQPQHF. CDR3 nucleotide sequence: TGTGCCAGTAGTACCTTAAATCAGCCCCAGCATTTT.